This TCR beta chain originates from a study of cytomegalovirus exposure and HLA in healthy donors. Study-wide points: Other equally common chains were less clonally expanded than HLA-associated TCR beta chains, a later analysis showed.

The CDR3 totals 14 residues. V lost 5 bases, J lost 1 base, and 11 bases lay in between. CDR1 is SGHTA and CDR2 is FQGNSA in the germline V gene. In its sample, this clone was seen once. The antigen remains unidentified. In the PCR, 60 Vbeta and 13 Jbeta primers were used. Some clones are missing from TCRdb's copy, which holds only in-frame ones; the method was immunoSEQ multiplex PCR. The sample includes some 120,000 clones, roughly three quarters of them seen just once. All the people who gave samples were healthy bone marrow donors. Sequenced sample: PBMCs. The TCR sequence derives from a man in his late teens or twenties in good health and CMV-seronegative. The chain recombines TRBV7-2 with TRBJ1-1; possibly TRBD1 for D (5 bases). CDR3 DNA sequence: TGTGCCAGCAGCCGGCGGGGGGGGAACACTGAAGCTTTCTTT. It yields the protein CASSRRGGNTEAFF.